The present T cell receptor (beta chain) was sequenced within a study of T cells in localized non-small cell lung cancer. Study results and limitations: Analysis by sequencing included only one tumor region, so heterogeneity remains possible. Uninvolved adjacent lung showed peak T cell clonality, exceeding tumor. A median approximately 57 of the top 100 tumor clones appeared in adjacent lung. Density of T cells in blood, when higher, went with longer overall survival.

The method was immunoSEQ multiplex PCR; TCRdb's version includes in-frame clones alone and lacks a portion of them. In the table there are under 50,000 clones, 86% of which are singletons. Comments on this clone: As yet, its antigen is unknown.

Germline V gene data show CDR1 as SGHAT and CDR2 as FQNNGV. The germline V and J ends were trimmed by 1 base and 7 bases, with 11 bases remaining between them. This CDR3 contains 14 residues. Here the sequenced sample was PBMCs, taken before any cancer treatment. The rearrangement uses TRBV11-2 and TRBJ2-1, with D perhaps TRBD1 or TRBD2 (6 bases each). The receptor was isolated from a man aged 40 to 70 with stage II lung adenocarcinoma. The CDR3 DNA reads TGTGCCAGCAGCTTAGCGGGGGCCGCGAATGAGCAGTTCTTC. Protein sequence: CASSLAGAANEQFF. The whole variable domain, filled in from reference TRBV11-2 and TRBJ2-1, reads EAGVAQSPRYKIIEKRQSVAFWCNPISGHATLYWYQQILGQGPKLLIQFQNNGVVDDSQLPKDRFSAERLKGVDSTLKIQPAKLEDSAVYLCASSLAGAANEQFFGPGTRLTVL.